The present T cell receptor (beta chain) was sequenced within a study of OX40 agonist ivuxolimab in advanced cancers. For the study at large: It was permissible to have had prior anti-PD-1, anti-PD-L1 or anti-CTLA-4 therapy, and around 43% had some. Study-wide findings and caveats: Several nonresponders also turned out to have low normalized T-cell clonal expansion. Circulating CD4+ and CD8+ T cells showed clonal expansion by week 6 at 0.1 to 3.0 mg/kg.

Enrollment shut out patients with autoimmune disease history or systemic immunosuppression. The method was immunoSEQ multiplex PCR; TCRdb's version includes in-frame clones alone and lacks a portion of them. The repertoire holds tens of thousands of clones, with about 83% as singletons. With respect to this clone: Its matching antigen is unknown.

This CDR3 contains 13 residues. V dropped 6 bases and J dropped 4; count of bases not matched to a gene: 6. Germline values: CDR1 MNHEY, CDR2 SMNVEV (reference sequence). This TCR was recovered from an adult with an advanced solid tumor such as melanoma, head and neck, liver or kidney cancer. The chain joins TRBV27 to TRBJ2-7; 7 bases are a match to TRBD1. Material: CD4+ or CD8+ T cells sorted from blood, obtained in a trial of the OX40 agonist ivuxolimab. In DNA form, the CDR3 reads TGTGCCAGCAGACCGACAGGGAAATACGAGCAGTACTTC. The encoded protein is CASRPTGKYEQYF.